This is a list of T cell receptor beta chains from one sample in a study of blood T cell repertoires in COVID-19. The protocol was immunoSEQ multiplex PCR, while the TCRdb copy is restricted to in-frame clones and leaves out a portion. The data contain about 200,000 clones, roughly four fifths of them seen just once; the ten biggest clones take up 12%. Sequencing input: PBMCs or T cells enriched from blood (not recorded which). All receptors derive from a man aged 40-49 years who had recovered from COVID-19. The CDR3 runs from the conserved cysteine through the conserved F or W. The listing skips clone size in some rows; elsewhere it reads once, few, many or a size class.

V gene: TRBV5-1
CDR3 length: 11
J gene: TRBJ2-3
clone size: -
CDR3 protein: CASSYDNTQYF

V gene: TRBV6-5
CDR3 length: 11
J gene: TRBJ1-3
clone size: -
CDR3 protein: CASSQRNTIYF

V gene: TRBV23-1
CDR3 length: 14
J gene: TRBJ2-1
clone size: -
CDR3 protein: CGILDTYSYNEQFF

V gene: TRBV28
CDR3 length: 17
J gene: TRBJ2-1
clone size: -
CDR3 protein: CASSSRPQSSAPNEQFF

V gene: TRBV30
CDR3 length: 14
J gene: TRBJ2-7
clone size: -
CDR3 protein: CAWSGRQGSYEQYF

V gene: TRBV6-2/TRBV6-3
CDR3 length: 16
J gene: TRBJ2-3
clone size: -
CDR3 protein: CASSYTRGGTSGTQYF

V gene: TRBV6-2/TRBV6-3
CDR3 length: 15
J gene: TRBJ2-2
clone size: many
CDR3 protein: CASSRRASNTGELFF

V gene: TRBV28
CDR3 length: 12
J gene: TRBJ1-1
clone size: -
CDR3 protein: CASNKAVAEAFF

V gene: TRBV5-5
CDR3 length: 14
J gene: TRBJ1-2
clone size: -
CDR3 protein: CASSLGTAHYGYTF

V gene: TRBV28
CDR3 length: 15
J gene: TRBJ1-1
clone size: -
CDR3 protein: CASSPRGGMNTEAFF

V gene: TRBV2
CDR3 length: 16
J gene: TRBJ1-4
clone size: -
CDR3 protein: CASWRDLISLNEKLFF

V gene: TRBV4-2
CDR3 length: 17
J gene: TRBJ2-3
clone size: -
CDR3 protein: CASSQPRGGGITDTQYF

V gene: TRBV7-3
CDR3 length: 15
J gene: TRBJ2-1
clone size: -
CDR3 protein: CASSLYQGAANEQFF

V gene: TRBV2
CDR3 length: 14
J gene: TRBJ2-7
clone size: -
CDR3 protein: CASWEASGTDEQYF

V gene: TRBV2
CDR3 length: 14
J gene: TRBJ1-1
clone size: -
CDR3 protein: CASRTRAENTEAFF

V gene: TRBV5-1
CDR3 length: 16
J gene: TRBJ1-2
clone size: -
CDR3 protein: CASSRGTGEIAHGYTF

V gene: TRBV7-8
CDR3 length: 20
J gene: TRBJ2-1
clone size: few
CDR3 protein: CASSSQRLAERGSSYNEQFF

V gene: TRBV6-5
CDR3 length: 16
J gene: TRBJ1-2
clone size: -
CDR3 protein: CASSYSSGGANYGYTF

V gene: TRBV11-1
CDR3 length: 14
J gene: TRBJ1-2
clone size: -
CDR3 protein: CASSSSAEGYGYTF

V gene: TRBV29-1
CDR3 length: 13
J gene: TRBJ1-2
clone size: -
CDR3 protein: CSVEGTIQGGYTF

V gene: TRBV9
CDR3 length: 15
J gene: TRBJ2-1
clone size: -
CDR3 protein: CASSPASGRAREQFF

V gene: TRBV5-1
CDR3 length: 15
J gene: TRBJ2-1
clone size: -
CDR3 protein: CASSRGQGFIDEQFF

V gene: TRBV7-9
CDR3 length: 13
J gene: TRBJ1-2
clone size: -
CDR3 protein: CASSLNRRGGYTF

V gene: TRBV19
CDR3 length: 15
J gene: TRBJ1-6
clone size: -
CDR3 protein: CASSSVGTGVSPLHF

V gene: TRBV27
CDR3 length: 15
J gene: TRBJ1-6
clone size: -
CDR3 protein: CASSFLTGGVSPLHF

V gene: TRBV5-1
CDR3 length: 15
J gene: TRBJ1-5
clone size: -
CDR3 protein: CASSWTGADNQPQHF

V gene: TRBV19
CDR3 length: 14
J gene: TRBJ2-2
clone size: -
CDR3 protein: CASSMGRVAGELFF

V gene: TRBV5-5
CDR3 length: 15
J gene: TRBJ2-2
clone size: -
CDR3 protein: CASSLLGKNTGELFF